The 24 T cell receptor beta chains in this list originate from one sample, sequenced in a study of shared clonotypes between healthy human individuals. Produced via immunoSEQ multiplex PCR; TCRdb's table is partial and in-frame only. The repertoire includes about 800,000 clones, roughly 96% of them detected once, and around 0.25% sits in the top ten. CD45RO-negative CD8 cells positively selected for CCR7 made up the naive population, which excluded terminally differentiated effector memory CD45RA+ cells. Material: naive CD8+ T cells sorted from blood. Receptors were obtained from a man aged 30 to 39 in good health.

The chain has TRBV6-5 and TRBJ1-4, with 7 positions matching TRBD1. Losses at the gene ends were 6 bases for V and 8 bases for J; bases not matched to a gene: 9. This CDR3 has 14 residues. Germline lookup yields CDR1 MNHEY and CDR2 SVGAGI. CDR3 nucleotides: TGTGCCAGCAGCTGGCAGGGGGATCGGGAAAAACTGTTTTTT. This translates into CASSWQGDREKLFF.

This clone has just a few counts. The V call is TRBV5-1, the J call TRBJ2-2; D remains unclear. The V end was cut by 7 bases, the J end by 5 bases, with 9 bases between. This CDR3 spans 12 amino acids. Per the germline V gene, CDR1 is SGHRS and CDR2 is YFSETQ. The DNA for the CDR3 is TGCGCCAGCGGTGCGGCGACCGGGGAGCTGTTTTTT. Translating gives CASGAATGELFF.

The V and J genes are TRBV4-1 and TRBJ2-7; D perhaps matches TRBD1 (5 bases). Trimming removed 1 base from V and 2 bases from J, with 12 bases in between. Germline V gene lookup returns CDR1 MGHRA and CDR2 YSYEKL. The CDR3 sequence is 15 residues long. CDR3 coding DNA: TGCGCCAGCAGCCAAGGAACAGGCTCCCCCTACGAGCAGTACTTC. Translating gives CASSQGTGSPYEQYF.

This clone was seen just once. The V gene is TRBV27, the J gene TRBJ1-2; weak D call: TRBD1 (5 bases). The germline V gene has CDR1 MNHEY and CDR2 SMNVEV (reference sequence). This CDR3 has 14 amino acids. Trimming took off 2 bases at V and 0 bases at J, with 7 bases between the two ends. CDR3 protein: CASSLTGANYGYTF. The CDR3 region has the DNA TGTGCCAGCAGTTTAACAGGAGCTAACTATGGCTACACCTTC.

The chain is built from TRBV7-6 and TRBJ2-1, with 8 bases that match TRBD1. After removal of 1 base from V and 6 bases from J, the junction contained 5 bases not matched to a gene. This CDR3 region has 15 residues. Germline CDR1 and CDR2: SGHVS and FNYEAQ. For the CDR3, the DNA is TGTGCCAGCAGCTTAGTAGGACAGGGAGGCAATGAGCAGTTCTTC. It encodes CASSLVGQGGNEQFF. The full variable domain, with the rest looked up from reference TRBV7-6 and TRBJ2-1, is GAGVSQSPRYKVTKRGQDVALRCDPISGHVSLYWYRQALGQGPEFLTYFNYEAQQDKSGLPNDRFSAERPEGSISTLTIQRTEQRDSAMYRCASSLVGQGGNEQFFGPGTRLTVL.

The chain joins TRBV27 to TRBJ2-5; D possibly corresponds to TRBD2 (6 bases). CDR3 length: 14 amino acids. Trimming removed 4 bases at V and 5 bases at J, with 14 bases between. The germline CDR1 and CDR2 sequences are MNHEY and SMNVEV (reference sequence). CDR3 amino acids: CASSSMGGWETQYF. Written as DNA, the CDR3 is TGTGCCAGCAGTTCGATGGGGGGATGGGAGACCCAGTACTTC.

V usage is TRBV27 and J usage is TRBJ2-3; D is perhaps TRBD1 (6 bases). Trimming left V 5 bases short and J 1 base short, with 10 bases between. The CDR3 is 14 residues long. The germline CDR1 and CDR2 sequences are MNHEY and SMNVEV (reference sequence). CDR3 coding DNA: TGTGCCAGCAGTACCAGGGGAGGCACAGATACGCAGTATTTT. Residues: CASSTRGGTDTQYF.

With regard to this clone: The sample has other DNA sequences that encode this CDR3 too. The V and J genes are TRBV10-3 and TRBJ2-7, with TRBD2 identical over 8 bases. Germline V CDR1 and CDR2: ENHRY, SYGVKD. J gave up 5 bases and V 3 bases, and 3 bases lay outside the gene matches. This CDR3 region has 13 residues. CDR3 sequence reads: CAISDGLAHEQYF. The CDR3 nucleotides are TGTGCCATCAGTGATGGACTAGCCCACGAGCAGTACTTC.

The V call is TRBV30, the J call TRBJ1-1, with TRBD1 identical over 8 bases. CDR3 length equals 15 residues. Germline V gene lookup returns CDR1 GTSNPN and CDR2 SVGIG (reference sequence). The junction had 6 bases not matched to a gene; V was cut back by 2 bases and J by 1 base. CDR3 protein: CAWSNGGTGNTEAFF. The CDR3 coding sequence is TGTGCCTGGAGTAACGGTGGGACAGGGAACACTGAAGCTTTCTTT.

This sequence joins TRBV2 and TRBJ1-3; 9 bases match TRBD1. This CDR3 comprises 15 residues. The ends lost 11 bases at V and 3 bases at J; junction bases unmatched: 11. CDR1 SNHLY and CDR2 FYNNEI come from the germline V gene. DNA of the CDR3: TGTGCCCGCCTTGGGACAGGGATGTTTGGAAACACCATATATTTT. Protein: CARLGTGMFGNTIYF.

The chain has TRBV7-9 and TRBJ1-3, with D possibly TRBD1 on 6 matching bases. V was shortened by 2 bases and J by 2 bases, with 22 bases between the two germline ends. Germline CDR1 is SEHNR and CDR2 is FQNEAQ (reference sequence). The CDR3 spans 19 residues. The CDR3 DNA reads as TGTGCCAGCAGCTTATTCCCAGGACAGACATTTTATACTGGAAACACCATATATTTT. Translated, it gives CASSLFPGQTFYTGNTIYF.

The chain recombines TRBV10-3 with TRBJ1-3, with TRBD1 matching over 8 bases. Germline CDR1 ENHRY, CDR2 SYGVKD. The CDR3 spans 16 residues. With 6 bases clipped from V and 1 base from J, the junction kept 8 bases outside the gene matches. The CDR3 region is CAISPGQARSGNTIYF. CDR3 nucleotides: TGTGCCATCAGCCCGGGACAGGCTCGTTCTGGAAACACCATATATTTT.

The chain recombines TRBV29-1 with TRBJ2-1, with TRBD2 matching over 9 bases. This CDR3 is built from 15 residues. The ends lost 4 bases at V and 4 bases at J; junction bases unmatched: 8. Germline loops: CDR1 SQVTM, CDR2 ANQGSEA. CDR3 sequence: CSVGLAEGIYNEQFF. CDR3 nucleotides: TGCAGCGTTGGACTAGCGGAGGGAATTTACAATGAGCAGTTCTTC.

The chain carries TRBV28 and TRBJ2-1; 7 nucleotides align to TRBD1. Looked up from germline, CDR1 is MDHEN and CDR2 is SYDVKM. CDR3 length: 14 residues. Trimming removed 3 bases from V and 1 base from J; junction bases left unmatched: 0. In nucleotides, the CDR3 is TGTGCCAGCAGTTTCAGGGGGTCCTACAATGAGCAGTTCTTC. Translated: CASSFRGSYNEQFF.

The chain carries TRBV27 and TRBJ1-5, with no clear D. The CDR3 runs 15 residues. CDR1 and CDR2 (germline): MNHEY, SMNVEV (reference sequence). V lost 3 bases and J 2 bases, leaving 11 bases between the germline ends. CDR3 amino acids: CASSLGGSGNQPQHF. As DNA, the CDR3 is TGTGCCAGCAGTTTGGGTGGCAGCGGCAATCAGCCCCAGCATTTT.

The rearrangement uses TRBV28 and TRBJ2-5, with 15 positions matching TRBD2. V lost 4 bases, J lost 3 bases, and 3 bases stayed unmatched. Germline V CDR1 and CDR2: MDHEN, SYDVKM. The CDR3 covers 16 residues. CDR3 loop: CASSSWTSGREETQYF. CDR3 sequence (DNA): TGTGCCAGCAGTTCGTGGACTAGCGGGAGGGAAGAGACCCAGTACTTC.

J is TRBJ1-3 and V is TRBV28, with D perhaps matching TRBD1 (5 bases). The V end was cut by 6 bases, the J end by 0 bases, with 15 bases between. This CDR3 has 16 amino acids. Per the germline V gene, CDR1 is MDHEN and CDR2 is SYDVKM. CDR3: CASSPPRASSGNTIYF. CDR3 nucleotides: TGTGCCAGCAGCCCTCCCAGGGCCAGCTCTGGAAACACCATATATTTT.

The rearrangement uses TRBV9 and TRBJ2-1; D is unclear. There are 15 residues in the CDR3. In germline, CDR1 is SGDLS, CDR2 YYNGEE. Trimming stripped 0 bases from V and 2 bases from J, with 9 bases between. CDR3 in DNA: TGTGCCAGCAGCGTAGGGGCTCTCGCCTACAATGAGCAGTTCTTC. It codes for CASSVGALAYNEQFF. The full variable domain, completed using reference TRBV9 and TRBJ2-1, is DSGVTQTPKHLITATGQRVTLRCSPRSGDLSVYWYQQSLDQGLQFLIQYYNGEERAKGNILERFSAQQFPDLHSELNLSSLELGDSALYFCASSVGALAYNEQFFGPGTRLTVL.

The chain couples TRBV11-2 to TRBJ2-7; perhaps TRBD2 as D (6 bases). CDR1 and CDR2 (germline): SGHAT, FQNNGV. The CDR3 loop spans 15 amino acids. V lost 8 bases and J 1 base, leaving 18 bases between the germline ends. The CDR3 protein is CASSRSGDGSYEQYF. In DNA form, the CDR3 reads TGTGCCAGCTCCCGATCGGGGGATGGATCCTACGAGCAGTACTTC.

The V and J genes are TRBV7-9 and TRBJ1-2, with a possible D match to TRBD1 (6 bases). V shed 5 bases and J shed 2 bases, with 21 bases lying between them. The germline gives CDR1 SEHNR, CDR2 FQNEAQ (reference sequence). This CDR3 has 17 amino acids. CDR3 region: CASSDEGGPKENYGYTF. In DNA, the CDR3 is TGTGCCAGCAGCGATGAAGGGGGGCCTAAGGAGAACTATGGCTACACCTTC.

This clone was seen a few times. This chain joins TRBV5-5 and TRBJ1-2; D gene uncertain. CDR1 SGHKS and CDR2 YYEKEE come from the germline V gene (reference sequence). V was shortened by 6 bases and J by 4 bases, with 10 bases between the two germline ends. The CDR3 runs 12 residues. The DNA of the CDR3 is TGTGCCAGCACCCTAAGTTTCTATGGCTACACCTTC. It specifies CASTLSFYGYTF.

V usage is TRBV7-9 and J usage is TRBJ2-5, with 9 bases fitting TRBD1. The CDR3 has 16 residues. Germline CDR1 and CDR2: SEHNR and FQNEAQ (reference sequence). The J segment lost 5 bases and the V segment lost 1 base, leaving 8 bases of the junction unmatched. The CDR3 protein is CASSLVVQGARETQYF. CDR3 DNA: TGTGCCAGCAGCTTAGTGGTACAGGGGGCCCGGGAGACCCAGTACTTC.

The chain carries TRBV27 and TRBJ2-1; no clear D. Trimming removed 0 bases at V and 0 bases at J, with 6 bases between. This CDR3 is built from 15 residues. Per the germline V gene, CDR1 is MNHEY and CDR2 is SMNVEV (reference sequence). As DNA, the CDR3 is TGTGCCAGCAGTTTATCGGCGAGCTCCTACAATGAGCAGTTCTTC. Amino acid sequence: CASSLSASSYNEQFF.

The chain employs TRBV5-1 and TRBJ2-1; 7 bases are a match to TRBD2. Per germline, CDR1 SGHRS and CDR2 YFSETQ. Losses at the gene ends were 2 bases for V and 7 bases for J; bases not matched to a gene: 6. The CDR3 runs to 14 residues. In DNA, the CDR3 is TGCGCCAGCAGCTTCGCTAGCGGTCTAAATGAGCAGTTCTTC. As protein: CASSFASGLNEQFF.